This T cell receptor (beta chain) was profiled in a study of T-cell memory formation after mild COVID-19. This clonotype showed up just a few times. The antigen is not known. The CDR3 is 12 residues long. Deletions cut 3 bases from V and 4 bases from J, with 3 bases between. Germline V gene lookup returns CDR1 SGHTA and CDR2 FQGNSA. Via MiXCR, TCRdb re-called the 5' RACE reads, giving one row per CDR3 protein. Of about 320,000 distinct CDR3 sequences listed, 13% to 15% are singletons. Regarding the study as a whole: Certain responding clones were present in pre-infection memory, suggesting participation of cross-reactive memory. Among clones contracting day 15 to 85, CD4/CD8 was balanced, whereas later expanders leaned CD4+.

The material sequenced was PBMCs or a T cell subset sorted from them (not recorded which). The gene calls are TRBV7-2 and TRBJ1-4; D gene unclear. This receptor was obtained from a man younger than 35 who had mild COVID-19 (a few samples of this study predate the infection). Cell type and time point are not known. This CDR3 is CASSFFNEKLFF. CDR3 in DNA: TGTGCCAGCAGCTTCTTTAATGAAAAACTGTTTTTT.